The T cell receptor beta chain described here comes from a study of blood T cell repertoires in COVID-19. Whole-study context: Researchers got acute and convalescent COVID-19 samples from the United States, Italy and Spain. Sample material is recorded as cDNA or gDNA derived from T cells, B-cell-depleted T cells, or PBMCs.

Clones were read by immunoSEQ multiplex PCR, and TCRdb kept only the in-frame ones, dropping some. The sample has fewer than 100,000 clones, roughly nine tenths seen once. The CDR3 runs to 16 residues. The V gene's germline CDR1 is LNHDA and CDR2 SQIVND (reference sequence). With 3 bases clipped from V and 5 bases from J, the junction kept 10 bases outside the gene matches. This chain links TRBV19 with TRBJ1-2; 9 bases align to TRBD1. This TCR was sampled from a man aged 70-80 years with acute or convalescent COVID-19. The sample was peripheral blood. As DNA, the CDR3 is TGTGCCAGTAGTATTTTGCCGGGACAGGGTCGATATGGCTACACCTTC. Amino acid sequence: CASSILPGQGRYGYTF.